This TCR beta chain derives from a study of vaccination effects on CD4 cells after COVID-19. Points on this clone: As yet, its antigen is unknown.

TCRdb keeps only in-frame clones here, not all; method: immunoSEQ multiplex PCR. This table has tens of thousands of clones, 77% appearing once. Trimming removed 0 bases at V and 8 bases at J, with 14 bases between. CDR1 and CDR2 (germline): SGDLS, YYNGEE. The CDR3 runs 14 residues. The culture ran for around nine days, and then CD4+ T cells were isolated. IL-2 medium was substituted for half the medium on days 3 and 7. The TCR originated in a human donor who received a COVID-19 vaccine. This chain joins TRBV9 and TRBJ1-1; D possibly corresponds to TRBD1 (5 bases). The source material was CD4+ T cells from PBMCs cultured without peptide, sampled before COVID-19 vaccination. The CDR3 nucleotides read TGTGCCAGCAGCGTAGCAGGGAACGGGTTGGAAGCTTTCTTT. This encodes CASSVAGNGLEAFF.